This T cell receptor (beta chain) came from a study of T cells in Graves' hyperthyroidism and ophthalmopathy. General study results and limits: Ophthalmopathy was distinguished from stable hyperthyroidism by 13 V-J signatures.

Concerning this clonotype: Its antigen is not identified. One end of the junction is discordant with germline, which a read error may explain.

Any patient presenting with uncontrolled infection, other autoimmune disease, pregnancy or lactation was left out. On the basis of clinical symptoms, serum thyroxine and TRAb, thyroid ultrasound and orbital computed tomography, diagnoses were made. Authors of the study amplified TCR beta CDR3 regions from RNA transcripts. The HTBI primer set was used in a first-round RT-PCR of the TCR CDR3. TCRdb ran MiXCR on the multiplex PCR reads and lists one entry per CDR3 protein. The top ten hold about 7% of the sample, which has approximately 640,000 distinct CDR3 sequences, approximately 42% seen once. Germline loops: CDR1 ENHRY, CDR2 SYGVKD. The length of the CDR3 is 12 residues.

This clonotype was sampled from an adult man with Graves' disease, either hyperthyroidism or ophthalmopathy (not recorded which). The sample comprised peripheral blood or thyroid tissue (not recorded which). The chain combines TRBV10-3 with TRBJ1-5; 8 nucleotides align to TRBD1. CDR3 DNA sequence: TGCGCCATCAGGACAGGGAACCAGCCCCAGCATTTT. Its protein product is CAIRTGNQPQHF.